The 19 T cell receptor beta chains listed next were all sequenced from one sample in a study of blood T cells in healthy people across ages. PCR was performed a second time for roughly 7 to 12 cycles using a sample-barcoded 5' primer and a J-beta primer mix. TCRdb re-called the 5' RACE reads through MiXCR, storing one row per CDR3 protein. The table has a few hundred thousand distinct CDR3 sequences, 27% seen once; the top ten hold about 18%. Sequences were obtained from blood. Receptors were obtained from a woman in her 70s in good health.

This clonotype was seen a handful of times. CDR3 region: CASSYSARGYTF. The CDR3 DNA reads TGTGCCAGCAGTTATTCGGCGAGGGGCTACACCTTC. The chain uses TRBV25-1 and TRBJ1-2; D is ambiguous. Looked up from germline, CDR1 is MGHDK and CDR2 is SYGVNS. This CDR3 has 12 residues. Trimming took off 5 bases at V and 8 bases at J, with 12 bases between the two ends.

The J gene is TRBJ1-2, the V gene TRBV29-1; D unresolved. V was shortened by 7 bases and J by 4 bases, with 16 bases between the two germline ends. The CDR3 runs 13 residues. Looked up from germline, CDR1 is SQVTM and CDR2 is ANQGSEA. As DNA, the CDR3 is TGCAGCGGATCCACGAGGGAGGGCTATGGCTACACCTTC. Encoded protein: CSGSTREGYGYTF.

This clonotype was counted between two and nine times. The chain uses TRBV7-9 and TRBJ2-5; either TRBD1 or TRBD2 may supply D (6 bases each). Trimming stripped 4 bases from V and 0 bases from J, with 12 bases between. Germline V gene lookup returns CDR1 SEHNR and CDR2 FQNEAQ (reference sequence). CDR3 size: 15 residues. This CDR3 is CASSYGGQYQETQYF. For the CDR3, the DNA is TGTGCCAGCAGCTACGGGGGCCAGTACCAAGAGACCCAGTACTTC.

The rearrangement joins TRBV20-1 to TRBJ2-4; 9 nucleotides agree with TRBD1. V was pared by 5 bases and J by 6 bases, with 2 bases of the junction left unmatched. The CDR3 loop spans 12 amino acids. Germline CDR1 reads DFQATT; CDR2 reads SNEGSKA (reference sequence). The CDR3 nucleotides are TGCAGTGCTTCGGACAGGGGAAACATTCAGTACTTC. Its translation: CSASDRGNIQYF.

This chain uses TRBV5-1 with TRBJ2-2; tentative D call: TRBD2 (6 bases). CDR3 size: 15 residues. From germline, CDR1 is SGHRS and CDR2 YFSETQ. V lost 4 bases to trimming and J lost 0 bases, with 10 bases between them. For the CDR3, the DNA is TGCGCCAGCAGCATGGGACTGTCGAACACCGGGGAGCTGTTTTTT. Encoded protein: CASSMGLSNTGELFF.

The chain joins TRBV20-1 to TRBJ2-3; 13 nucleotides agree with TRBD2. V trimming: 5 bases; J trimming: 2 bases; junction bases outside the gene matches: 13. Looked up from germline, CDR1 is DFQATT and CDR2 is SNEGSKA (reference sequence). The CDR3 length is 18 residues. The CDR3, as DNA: TGCAGTGCTGTAGGACTAGCGGGGGCGCCAAAGCCCACAGATACGCAGTATTTT. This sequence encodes CSAVGLAGAPKPTDTQYF.

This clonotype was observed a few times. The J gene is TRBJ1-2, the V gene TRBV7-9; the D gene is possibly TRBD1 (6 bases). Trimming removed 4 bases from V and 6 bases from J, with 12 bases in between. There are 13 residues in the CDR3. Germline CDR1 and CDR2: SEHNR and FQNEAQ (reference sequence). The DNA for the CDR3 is TGTGCCAGCAGCTCACTAACAGGGAATGGCTACACCTTC. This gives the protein CASSSLTGNGYTF.

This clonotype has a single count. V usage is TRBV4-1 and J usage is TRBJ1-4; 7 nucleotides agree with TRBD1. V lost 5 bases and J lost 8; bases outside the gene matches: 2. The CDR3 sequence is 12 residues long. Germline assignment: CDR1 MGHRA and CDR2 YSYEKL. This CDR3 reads CASSRGREKLFF. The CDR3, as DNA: TGCGCCAGCAGCAGGGGGCGCGAAAAACTGTTTTTT.

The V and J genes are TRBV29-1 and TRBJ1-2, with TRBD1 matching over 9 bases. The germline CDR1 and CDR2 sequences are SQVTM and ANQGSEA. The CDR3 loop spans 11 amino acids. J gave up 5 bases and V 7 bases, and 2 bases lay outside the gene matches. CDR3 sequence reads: CSAGTGYGYTF. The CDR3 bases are TGCAGCGCGGGGACAGGGTATGGCTACACCTTC.

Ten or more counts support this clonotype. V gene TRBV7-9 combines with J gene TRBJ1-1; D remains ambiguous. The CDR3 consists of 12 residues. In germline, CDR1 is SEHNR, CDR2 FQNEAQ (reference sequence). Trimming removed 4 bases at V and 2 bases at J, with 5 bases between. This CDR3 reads CASSSRNTEAFF. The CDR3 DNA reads TGTGCCAGCAGCTCCAGAAACACTGAAGCTTTCTTT.

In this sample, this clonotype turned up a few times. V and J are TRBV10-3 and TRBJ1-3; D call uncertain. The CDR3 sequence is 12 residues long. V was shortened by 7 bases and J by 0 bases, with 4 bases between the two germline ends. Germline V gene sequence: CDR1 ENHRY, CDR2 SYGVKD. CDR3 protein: CAITNSGNTIYF. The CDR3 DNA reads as TGTGCCATCACAAACTCTGGAAACACCATATATTTT.

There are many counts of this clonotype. CDR3 DNA: TGCAGCGCTTTACAGGGTCGAGAGACCCAGTACTTC. Protein product: CSALQGRETQYF. J is TRBJ2-5 and V is TRBV29-1; perhaps TRBD1 as D (6 bases). CDR3 length: 12 amino acids. The V gene's germline CDR1 is SQVTM and CDR2 ANQGSEA. V was shortened by 7 bases and J by 4 bases, with 13 bases between the two germline ends.

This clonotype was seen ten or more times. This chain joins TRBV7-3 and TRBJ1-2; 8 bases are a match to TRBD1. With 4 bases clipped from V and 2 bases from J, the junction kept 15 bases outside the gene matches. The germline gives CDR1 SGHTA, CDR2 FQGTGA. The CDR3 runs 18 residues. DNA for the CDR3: TGTGCCAGCAGCTCCCTTCATCTGGACAGGGCCGACAACTATGGCTACACCTTC. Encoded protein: CASSSLHLDRADNYGYTF.

This CDR3 reads CATSDPSDRGHIYNSPLHF. CDR3 sequence (DNA): TGTGCCACCAGTGATCCCTCGGACAGGGGTCATATCTATAATTCACCCCTCCACTTT. The chain uses TRBV24-1 and TRBJ1-6, with TRBD1 identical over 9 bases. Germline CDR1 is KGHDR and CDR2 is SFDVKD. Germline trimming cut 3 bases from V and 3 bases from J; bases unmatched to any gene: 11. This CDR3 spans 19 amino acids.

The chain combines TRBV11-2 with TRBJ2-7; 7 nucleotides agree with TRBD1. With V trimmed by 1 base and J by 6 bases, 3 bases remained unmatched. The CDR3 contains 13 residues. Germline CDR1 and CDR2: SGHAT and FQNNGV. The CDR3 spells CASSLGTGTEQYF. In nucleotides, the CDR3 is TGTGCCAGCAGCTTAGGGACAGGCACCGAGCAGTACTTC.

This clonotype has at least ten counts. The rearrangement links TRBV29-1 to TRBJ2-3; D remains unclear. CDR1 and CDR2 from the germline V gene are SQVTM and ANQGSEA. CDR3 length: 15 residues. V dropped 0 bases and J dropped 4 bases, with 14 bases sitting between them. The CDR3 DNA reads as TGCAGCGTTGAAGACTCGTATAACACGGCAGATACGCAGTATTTT. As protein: CSVEDSYNTADTQYF.

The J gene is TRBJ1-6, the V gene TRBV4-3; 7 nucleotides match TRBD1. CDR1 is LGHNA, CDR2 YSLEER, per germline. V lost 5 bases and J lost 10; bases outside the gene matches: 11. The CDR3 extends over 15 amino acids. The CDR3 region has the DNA TGCGCCAGCAGCGGCCGGGACAGTAACGTGTCACCCCTCCACTTT. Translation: CASSGRDSNVSPLHF.

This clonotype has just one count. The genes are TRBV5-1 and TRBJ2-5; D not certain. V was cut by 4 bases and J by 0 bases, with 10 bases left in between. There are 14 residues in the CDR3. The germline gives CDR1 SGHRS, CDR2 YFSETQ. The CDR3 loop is CASSIGEYQETQYF. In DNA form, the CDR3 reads TGCGCCAGCAGCATAGGAGAGTACCAAGAGACCCAGTACTTC.

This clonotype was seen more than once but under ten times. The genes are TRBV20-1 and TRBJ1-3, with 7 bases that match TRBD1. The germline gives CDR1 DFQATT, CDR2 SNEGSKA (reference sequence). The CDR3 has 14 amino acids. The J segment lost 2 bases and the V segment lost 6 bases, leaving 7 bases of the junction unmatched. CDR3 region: CSASTGAPGNTIYF. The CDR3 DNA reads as TGCAGTGCCTCTACAGGGGCCCCTGGAAACACCATATATTTT.